The source of this T cell receptor (beta chain) is a study of blood T cell repertoires in COVID-19 (dated by TCRdb to about 2020). In terms of the full investigation: The collaborator samples originated in the United States, Italy and Spain and spanned the acute and convalescent phases of COVID-19. The material from the prospective study consisted of cDNA or gDNA derived from T cells, B-cell-depleted T cells, or PBMCs. Deeply sampled blood TCRbeta repertoires from subjects exposed to, actively infected with, or recovered from COVID-19 were included in the dataset. The repertoires were made available in a free public database intended to serve as a resource for research on the immune response to SARS-CoV-2. The samples were drawn from two sources: the first 160 participants of the ongoing ImmuneRACE study, and fewer than 1,500 subjects contributed by 6 global collaborators. Nearly every sample came with metadata listing a de-identified subject ID, COVID-19 status, age in years and sex. Where HLA class I and class II types were available, the types were taken from metadata supplied by the sample provider, not from assay-based typing.

Each collaborating institution followed its own protocols to collect whole blood in K2EDTA tubes. For TCRbeta analysis, collaborator samples were shipped as frozen whole blood, as isolated PBMCs, or as DNA extracted from either sample type. The immunoSEQ Assay, a bias-controlled multiplex PCR, was used to amplify TCRbeta CDR3 regions from genomic DNA. The published analysis was carried out like this. The number of nucleated cells in each sample was estimated from the amplification of reference gene primers within the assay. To quantify the absolute abundance of each unique TCRbeta CDR3 rearrangement, sequence reads were collapsed and filtered. Productive Simpson clonality was computed per sample as the square root of Simpson's diversity index over productive rearrangements. The table was pulled from immuneACCESS by TCRdb, which kept in-frame rearrangements only. Such tables lose some clones; where checked, under half of the loss comes from unresolved V genes, and the rest has no known cause. V and J calls and clone size are those listed in that table; D and trimming were worked out from the DNA. The sample table lists tens of thousands of clones, 85% to 90% of them with a count of one. The ten largest clones capture approximately 4.3% of the sample.

What the authors observed across the whole study: How much clinical and demographic metadata was included differed by source and by participant, and the metadata was provided uncurated.

With regard to this clone: The antigen it recognizes is unknown. No per-base quality is available; no much larger clone lies one base away.

CDR1 LNHDA and CDR2 SQIVND are derived from the germline V gene (reference sequence). The CDR3 goes from the cysteine to the phenylalanine over 15 residues. Just the 45-base CDR3 DNA is kept, in frame starting at base 1. Ends trimmed: V by 7 bases, J by 5 bases; bases unmatched to a gene: 7. Source material: peripheral blood. The receptor chain draws on TRBV19 and TRBJ2-1, and 11 junctional nucleotides match TRBD2. This receptor was taken from a man in his sixties with acute or convalescent COVID-19. The nucleotides read TGTGCCAGTACCCCACTAGCGGGAGTCAACAATGAGCAGTTCTTC. It translates to CASTPLAGVNNEQFF.